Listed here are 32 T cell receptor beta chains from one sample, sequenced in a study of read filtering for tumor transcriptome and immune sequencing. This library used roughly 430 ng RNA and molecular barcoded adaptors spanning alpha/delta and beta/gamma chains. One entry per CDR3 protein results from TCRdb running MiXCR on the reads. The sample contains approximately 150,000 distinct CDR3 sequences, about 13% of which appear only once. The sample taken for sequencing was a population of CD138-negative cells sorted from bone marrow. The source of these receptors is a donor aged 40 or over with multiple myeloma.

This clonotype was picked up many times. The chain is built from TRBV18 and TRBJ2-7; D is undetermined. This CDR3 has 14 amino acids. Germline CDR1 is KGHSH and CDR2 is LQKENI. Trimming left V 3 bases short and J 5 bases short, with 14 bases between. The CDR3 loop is CASSPPVRQHEQYF. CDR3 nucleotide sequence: TGTGCCAGCTCACCCCCGGTCAGGCAGCACGAGCAGTACTTC.

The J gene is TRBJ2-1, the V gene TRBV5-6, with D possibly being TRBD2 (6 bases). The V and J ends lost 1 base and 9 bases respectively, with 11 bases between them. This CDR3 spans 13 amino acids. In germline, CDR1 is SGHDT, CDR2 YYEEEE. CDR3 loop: CASSLTGVGEQFF. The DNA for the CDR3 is TGTGCCAGCAGCTTGACGGGGGTAGGTGAGCAGTTCTTC. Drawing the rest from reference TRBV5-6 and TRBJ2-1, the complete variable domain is DAGVTQSPTHLIKTRGQQVTLRCSPKSGHDTVSWYQQALGQGPQFIFQYYEEEERQRGNFPDRFSGHQFPNYSSELNVNALLLGDSALYLCASSLTGVGEQFFGPGTRLTVL.

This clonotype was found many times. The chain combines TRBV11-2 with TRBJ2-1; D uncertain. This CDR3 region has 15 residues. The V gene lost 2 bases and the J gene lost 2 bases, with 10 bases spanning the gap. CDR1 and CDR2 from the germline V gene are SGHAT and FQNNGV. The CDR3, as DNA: TGTGCCAGCAGCTTAAGGGCCGGCGCCTACAATGAGCAGTTCTTC. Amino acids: CASSLRAGAYNEQFF.

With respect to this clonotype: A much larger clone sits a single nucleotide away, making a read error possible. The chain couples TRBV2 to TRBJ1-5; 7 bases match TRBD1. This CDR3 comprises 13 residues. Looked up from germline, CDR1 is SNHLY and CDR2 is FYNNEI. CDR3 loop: CASRGGVGQTQHF. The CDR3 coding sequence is TGTGCCAGCAGAGGGGGCGTAGGTCAGACCCAGCATTTT.

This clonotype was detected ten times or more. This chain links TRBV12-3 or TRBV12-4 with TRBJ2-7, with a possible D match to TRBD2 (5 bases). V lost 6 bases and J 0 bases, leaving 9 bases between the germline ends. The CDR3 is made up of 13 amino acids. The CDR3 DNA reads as TGTGCCAGCAGGGACTCGGGCTCCTACGAGCAGTACTTC. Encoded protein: CASRDSGSYEQYF.

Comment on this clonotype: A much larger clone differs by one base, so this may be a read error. The CDR3 spells CASSHSWTSGRDSEQFF. The CDR3 DNA reads as TGCGCCAGCAGCCACAGTTGGACTAGCGGGAGAGACAGTGAGCAGTTCTTC. The chain combines TRBV4-1 with TRBJ2-1; 13 bases agree with TRBD2. The length of the CDR3 is 17 residues. Losses at the gene ends were 3 bases for V and 9 bases for J; bases not matched to a gene: 11. Germline CDR1 is MGHRA and CDR2 is YSYEKL.

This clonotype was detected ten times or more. The CDR3 DNA reads as TGCAGTGCCCACGGAGAGACGGGTCAGCCCCAGCATTTT. Protein sequence: CSAHGETGQPQHF. J is TRBJ1-5 and V is TRBV20-1, with D uncertain. The CDR3 is made up of 13 amino acids. V was trimmed by 6 bases and J by 6 bases, leaving 15 bases between them. The germline gives CDR1 DFQATT, CDR2 SNEGSKA (reference sequence).

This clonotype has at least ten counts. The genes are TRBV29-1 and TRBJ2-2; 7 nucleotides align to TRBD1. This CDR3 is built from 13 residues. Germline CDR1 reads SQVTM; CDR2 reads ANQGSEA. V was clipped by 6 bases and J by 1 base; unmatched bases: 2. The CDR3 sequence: CSVWTGNTGELFF. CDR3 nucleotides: TGCAGCGTGTGGACAGGGAACACCGGGGAGCTGTTTTTT.

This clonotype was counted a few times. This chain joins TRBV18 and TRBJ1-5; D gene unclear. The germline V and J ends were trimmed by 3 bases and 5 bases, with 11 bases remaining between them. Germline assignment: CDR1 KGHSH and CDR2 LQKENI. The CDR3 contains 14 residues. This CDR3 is CASSPRGSDQPQHF. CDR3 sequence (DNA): TGTGCCAGCTCACCCCGTGGGTCCGATCAGCCCCAGCATTTT.

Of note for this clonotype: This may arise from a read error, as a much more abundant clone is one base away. This CDR3 reads CASSLERETGTQYF. For the CDR3, the DNA is TGTGCCAGCAGCTTGGAACGGGAAACAGGTACGCAGTATTTT. The chain is built from TRBV11-3 and TRBJ2-3, with D perhaps being TRBD1 or TRBD2 (5 bases each). The CDR3 has 14 amino acids. CDR1 and CDR2 from the germline V gene are SGHNT and YENEEA.

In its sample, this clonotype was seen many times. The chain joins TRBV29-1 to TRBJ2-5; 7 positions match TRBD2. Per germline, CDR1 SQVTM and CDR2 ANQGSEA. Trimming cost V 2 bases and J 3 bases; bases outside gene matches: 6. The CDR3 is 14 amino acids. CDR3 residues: CSVESWAGEETQYF. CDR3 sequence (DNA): TGCAGCGTTGAAAGTTGGGCGGGAGAAGAGACCCAGTACTTC. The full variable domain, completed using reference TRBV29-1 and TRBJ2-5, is SAVISQKPSRDICQRGTSLTIQCQVDSQVTMMFWYRQQPGQSLTLIATANQGSEATYESGFVIDKFPISRPNLTFSTLTVSNMSPEDSSIYLCSVESWAGEETQYFGPGTRLLVL.

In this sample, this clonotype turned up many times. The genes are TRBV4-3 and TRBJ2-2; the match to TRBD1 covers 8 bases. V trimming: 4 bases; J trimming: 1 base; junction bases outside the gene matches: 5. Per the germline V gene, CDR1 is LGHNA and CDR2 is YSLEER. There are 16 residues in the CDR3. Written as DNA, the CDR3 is TGCGCCAGCAGCCCATACGGGACAGGGAACACCGGGGAGCTGTTTTTT. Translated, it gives CASSPYGTGNTGELFF.

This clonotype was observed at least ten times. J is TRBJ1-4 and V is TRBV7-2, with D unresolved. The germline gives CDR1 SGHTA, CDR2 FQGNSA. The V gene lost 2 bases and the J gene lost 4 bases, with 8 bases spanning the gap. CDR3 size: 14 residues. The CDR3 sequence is CASSLNPFNEKLFF. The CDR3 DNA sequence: TGTGCCAGCAGCTTAAATCCCTTTAATGAAAAACTGTTTTTT.

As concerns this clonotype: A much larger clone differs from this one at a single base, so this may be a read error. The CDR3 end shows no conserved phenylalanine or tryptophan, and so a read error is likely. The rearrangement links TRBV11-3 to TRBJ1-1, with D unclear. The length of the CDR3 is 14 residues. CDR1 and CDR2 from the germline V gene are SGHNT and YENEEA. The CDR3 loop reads CASSLEGSNTEAFL. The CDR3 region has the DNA TGTGCCAGCAGCCTAGAGGGCAGTAACACTGAAGCTTTCCTT.

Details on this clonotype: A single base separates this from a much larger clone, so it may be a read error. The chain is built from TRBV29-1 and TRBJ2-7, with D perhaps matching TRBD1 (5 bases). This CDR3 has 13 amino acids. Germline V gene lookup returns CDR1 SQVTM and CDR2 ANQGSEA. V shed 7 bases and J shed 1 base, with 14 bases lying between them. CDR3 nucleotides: TGCAGCGGTAGGACATGCGGATCCTACGAGCAGTACTTC. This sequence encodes CSGRTCGSYEQYF.

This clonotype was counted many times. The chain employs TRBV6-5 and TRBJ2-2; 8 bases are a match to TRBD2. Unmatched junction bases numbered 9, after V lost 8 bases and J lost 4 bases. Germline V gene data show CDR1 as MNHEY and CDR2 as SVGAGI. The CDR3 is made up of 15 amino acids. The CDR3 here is CASSWASGRTGELFF. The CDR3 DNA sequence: TGTGCCAGCTCTTGGGCTAGCGGGCGCACCGGGGAGCTGTTTTTT.

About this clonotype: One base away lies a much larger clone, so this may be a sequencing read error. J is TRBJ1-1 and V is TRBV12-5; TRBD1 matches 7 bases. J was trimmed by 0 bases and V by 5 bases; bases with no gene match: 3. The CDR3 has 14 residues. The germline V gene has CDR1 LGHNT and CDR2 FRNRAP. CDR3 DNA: TGTGCTAGTGGTCCGGGACAGATGAACACTGAAGCTTTCTTT. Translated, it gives CASGPGQMNTEAFF.

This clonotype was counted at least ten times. The CDR3 loop reads CASRRGVNTEAFF. The CDR3, as DNA: TGTGCCAGCAGACGGGGGGTGAACACTGAAGCTTTCTTT. The chain links TRBV2 to TRBJ1-1, with D perhaps TRBD1 (5 bases). This CDR3 has 13 residues. V lost 6 bases to trimming and J lost 0 bases, with 8 bases between them. CDR1 and CDR2 (germline): SNHLY, FYNNEI.

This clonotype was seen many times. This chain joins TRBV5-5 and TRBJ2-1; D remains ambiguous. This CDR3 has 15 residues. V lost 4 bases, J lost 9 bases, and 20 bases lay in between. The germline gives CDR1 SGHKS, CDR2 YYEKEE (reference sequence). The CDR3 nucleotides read TGTGCCAGCAGCCGTGAAGTCGCCGCTCTTCGTGAGCAGTTCTTC. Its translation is CASSREVAALREQFF.

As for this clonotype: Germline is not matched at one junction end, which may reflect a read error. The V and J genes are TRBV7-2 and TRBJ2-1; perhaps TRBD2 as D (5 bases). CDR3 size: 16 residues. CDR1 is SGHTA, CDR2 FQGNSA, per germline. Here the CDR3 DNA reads TGCGCCAGCAGCCTGGGGTATAGCGAGTCCTACAATGAGCAGTTCTTC. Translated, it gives CASSLGYSESYNEQFF.

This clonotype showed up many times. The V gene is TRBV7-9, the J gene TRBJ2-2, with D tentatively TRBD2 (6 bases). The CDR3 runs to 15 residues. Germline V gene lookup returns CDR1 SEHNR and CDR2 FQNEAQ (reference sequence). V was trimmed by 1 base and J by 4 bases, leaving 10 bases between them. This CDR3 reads CASSLELAFTGELFF. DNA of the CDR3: TGTGCCAGCAGCTTAGAACTAGCTTTCACCGGGGAGCTGTTTTTT.

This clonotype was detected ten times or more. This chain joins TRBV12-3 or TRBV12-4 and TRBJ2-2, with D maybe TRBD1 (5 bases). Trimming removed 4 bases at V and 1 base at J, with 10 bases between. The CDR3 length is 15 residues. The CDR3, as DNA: TGTGCCAGCAGTTCCACAGGTTTGAACACCGGGGAGCTGTTTTTT. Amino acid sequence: CASSSTGLNTGELFF.

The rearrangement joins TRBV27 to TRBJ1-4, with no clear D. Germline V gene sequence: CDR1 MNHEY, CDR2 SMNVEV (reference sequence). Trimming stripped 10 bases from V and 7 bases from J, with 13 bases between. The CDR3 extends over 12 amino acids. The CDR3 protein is CATGLVSEKLFF. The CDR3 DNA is TGTGCCACCGGGCTCGTTAGTGAAAAACTGTTTTTT. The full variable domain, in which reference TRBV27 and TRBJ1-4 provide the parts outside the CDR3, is EAQVTQNPRYLITVTGKKLTVTCSQNMNHEYMSWYRQDPGLGLRQIYYSMNVEVTDKGDVPEGYKVSRKEKRNFPLILESPSPNQTSLYFCATGLVSEKLFFGSGTQLSVL.

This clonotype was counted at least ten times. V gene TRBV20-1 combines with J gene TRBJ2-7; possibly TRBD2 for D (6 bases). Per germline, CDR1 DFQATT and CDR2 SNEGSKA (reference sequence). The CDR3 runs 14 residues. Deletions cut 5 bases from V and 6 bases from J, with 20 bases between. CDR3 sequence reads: CSAYHSGVIGEQYF. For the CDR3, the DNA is TGCAGTGCTTACCATAGCGGAGTTATTGGCGAGCAGTACTTC.

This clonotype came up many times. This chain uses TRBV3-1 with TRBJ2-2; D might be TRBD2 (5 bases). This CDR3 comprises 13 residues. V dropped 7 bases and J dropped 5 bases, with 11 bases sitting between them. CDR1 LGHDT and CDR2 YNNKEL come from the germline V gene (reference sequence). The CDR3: CASTRGGTGELFF. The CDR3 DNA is TGTGCCAGCACCCGTGGCGGGACCGGGGAGCTGTTTTTT. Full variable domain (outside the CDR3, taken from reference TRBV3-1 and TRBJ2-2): DTAVSQTPKYLVTQMGNDKSIKCEQNLGHDTMYWYKQDSKKFLKIMFSYNNKELIINETVPNRFSPKSPDKAHLNLHINSLELGDSAVYFCASTRGGTGELFFGEGSRLTVL.

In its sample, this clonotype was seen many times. CDR3 sequence reads: CASSQDWGPGTEAFF. The CDR3 DNA reads as TGCGCCAGCAGCCAAGACTGGGGTCCCGGCACTGAAGCTTTCTTT. This chain joins TRBV4-3 and TRBJ1-1, with D unresolved. This CDR3 spans 15 amino acids. With 0 bases removed from V and 4 bases from J, the gap between germline ends came to 12 bases. CDR1 and CDR2 (germline): LGHNA, YSLEER.

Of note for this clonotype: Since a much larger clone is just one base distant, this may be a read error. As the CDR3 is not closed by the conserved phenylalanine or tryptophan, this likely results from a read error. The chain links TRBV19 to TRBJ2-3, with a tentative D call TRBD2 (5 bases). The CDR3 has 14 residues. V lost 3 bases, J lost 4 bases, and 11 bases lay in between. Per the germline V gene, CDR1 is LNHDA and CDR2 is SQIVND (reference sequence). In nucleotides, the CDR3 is TGTGCCAGTAGTATGGCACTGAGGGCAGATACGCAGTATTAT. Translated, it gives CASSMALRADTQYY.

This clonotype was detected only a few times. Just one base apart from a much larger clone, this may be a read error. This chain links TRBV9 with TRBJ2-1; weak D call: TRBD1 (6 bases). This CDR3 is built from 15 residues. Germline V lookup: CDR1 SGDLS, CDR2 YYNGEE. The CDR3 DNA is TGTGCCAGCAGCGTCAATTACAGGGAAAACAATGAGCAGCTCTTC. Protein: CASSVNYRENNEQLF. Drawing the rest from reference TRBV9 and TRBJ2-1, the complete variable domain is DSGVTQTPKHLITATGQRVTLRCSPRSGDLSVYWYQQSLDQGLQFLIQYYNGEERAKGNILERFSAQQFPDLHSELNLSSLELGDSALYFCASSVNYRENNEQLFGPGTRLTVL.

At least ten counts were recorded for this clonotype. The CDR3 DNA reads TGTGCCAGCAGCTTATCTGACAATGAGCAGTTCTTC. Translation: CASSLSDNEQFF. The rearrangement joins TRBV7-9 to TRBJ2-1; no definite D call. V gave up 2 bases and J gave up 5 bases, with 4 bases separating them. Germline CDR1 is SEHNR and CDR2 is FQNEAQ (reference sequence). This CDR3 spans 12 amino acids.

The CDR3 sequence: CSGQGANGQYF. The CDR3 bases are TGCAGCGGCCAGGGGGCGAACGGGCAGTACTTC. The chain employs TRBV29-1 and TRBJ2-7, with TRBD1 matching over 8 bases. CDR3 length: 11 amino acids. Per the germline V gene, CDR1 is SQVTM and CDR2 is ANQGSEA. V lost 7 bases to trimming and J lost 9 bases; unmatched junction nucleotides: 8.

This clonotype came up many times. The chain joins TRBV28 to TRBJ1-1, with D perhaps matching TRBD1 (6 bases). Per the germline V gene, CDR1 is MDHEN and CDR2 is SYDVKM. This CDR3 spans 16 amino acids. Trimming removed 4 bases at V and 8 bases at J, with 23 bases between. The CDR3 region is CASSSPRVRGRTEAFF. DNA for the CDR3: TGTGCCAGCAGTTCCCCTCGCGTCCGGGGGCGCACCGAAGCTTTCTTT.

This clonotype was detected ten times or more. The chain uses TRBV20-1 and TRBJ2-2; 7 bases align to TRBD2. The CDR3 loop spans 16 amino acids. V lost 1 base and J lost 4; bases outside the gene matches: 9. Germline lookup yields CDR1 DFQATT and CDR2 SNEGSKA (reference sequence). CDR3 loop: CSARGGGKVGTGELFF. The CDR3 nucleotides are TGCAGTGCTAGAGGGGGGGGGAAAGTCGGCACCGGGGAGCTGTTTTTT.